One and the same sample provided the 2 T cell receptor beta chains below, sequenced in a study of CD8+ T cells in alopecia areata. Extracted RNA was reverse transcribed into cDNA, the sequencing template. Only in-frame clones appear in the TCRdb table, and some are missing; sequencing was by immunoSEQ multiplex PCR. The sample contains roughly 150,000 clones, approximately 65% of which appear only once. Sequences were obtained from CD8+ T cells sorted from blood. The source is a human donor in good health.

This rearrangement joins TRBV27 to TRBJ1-5, with 7 bases that match TRBD1. The CDR3 totals 14 residues. Trimming removed 5 bases from V and 4 bases from J; junction bases left unmatched: 5. The germline V gene has CDR1 MNHEY and CDR2 SMNVEV (reference sequence). CDR3 in amino acids: CASSPGTENQPQHF. The CDR3 nucleotides read TGTGCCAGCAGTCCAGGGACAGAAAATCAGCCCCAGCATTTT.

Only a few counts were recorded for this clone. This chain connects TRBV23-1 to TRBJ2-2, with 8 bases lining up with TRBD2. TRBV23-1 qualifies as an ORF whose function is uncertain. The V gene end was trimmed by 3 bases and the J gene end by 5 bases; junction bases not matched to a gene: 11. The CDR3 is 17 residues long. The CDR3 nucleotides are TGCGCCAGCAGTCAGGATCCGGGACTAGGGCTGACCGGGGAGCTGTTTTTT. Encoded protein: CASSQDPGLGLTGELFF.